This T cell receptor (beta chain) is drawn from a study of Graves' ophthalmopathy and Graves' hyperthyroidism. Amplified material comprised TCR beta CDR3 regions derived from RNA transcripts. HTBI primers served in a first-round RT-PCR, which a second-round multiplex PCR followed. In TCRdb, the multiplex PCR reads were re-called with MiXCR into one record per CDR3 protein. This repertoire shows hundreds of thousands of distinct CDR3 sequences, 40% found once; its top ten account for 40% to 55%. Germline V gene data show CDR1 as MGHDK and CDR2 as SYGVNS. CDR3 length: 15 residues. V gave up 5 bases and J gave up 5 bases, with 18 bases separating them.

Sample: peripheral blood. This receptor was obtained from an adult man with Graves' ophthalmopathy. The chain employs TRBV25-1 and TRBJ2-5, with D uncertain. CDR3 region: CASSPQFGKGETQYF. Written as DNA, the CDR3 is TGTGCCAGCAGTCCCCAGTTTGGGAAAGGGGAGACCCAGTACTTC. The complete variable domain, with remaining parts taken from reference TRBV25-1 and TRBJ2-5, reads EADIYQTPRYLVIGTGKKITLECSQTMGHDKMYWYQQDPGMELHLIHYSYGVNSTEKGDLSSESTVSRIRTEHFPLTLESARPSHTSQYLCASSPQFGKGETQYFGPGTRLLVL.